This TCR beta chain stems from a study of blood T cell repertoires in COVID-19. At the level of the study: T cells, B-cell-depleted T cells, or PBMCs supplied cDNA or gDNA.

Produced via immunoSEQ multiplex PCR; TCRdb's table is partial and in-frame only. The sample includes 210,000 or so clones, 84% of them seen just once. V was shortened by 5 bases and J by 0 bases, with 12 bases between the two germline ends. This CDR3 has 15 amino acids. CDR1 is SGHAT, CDR2 FQDESV, per germline (reference sequence). In Seattle, patients joined the study during active infection and were tracked longitudinally. V usage is TRBV11-1 and J usage is TRBJ2-3; D unclear. The sample was peripheral blood. This clonotype was obtained from a woman over 75 with COVID-19, enrolled during active disease. In nucleotides, the CDR3 is TGTGCCAGCAGCCCGACGGTGGGCAGCACAGATACGCAGTATTTT. Its translation: CASSPTVGSTDTQYF.